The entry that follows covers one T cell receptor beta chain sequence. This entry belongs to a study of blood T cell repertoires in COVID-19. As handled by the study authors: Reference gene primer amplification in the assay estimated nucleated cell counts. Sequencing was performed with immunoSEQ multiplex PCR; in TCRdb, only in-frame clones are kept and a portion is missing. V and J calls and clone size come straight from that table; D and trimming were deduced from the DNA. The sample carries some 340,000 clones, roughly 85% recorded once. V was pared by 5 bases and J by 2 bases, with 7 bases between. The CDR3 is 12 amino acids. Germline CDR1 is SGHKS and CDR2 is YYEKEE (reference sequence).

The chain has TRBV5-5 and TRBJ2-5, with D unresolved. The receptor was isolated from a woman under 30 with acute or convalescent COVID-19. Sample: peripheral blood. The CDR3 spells CASRRDQETQYF. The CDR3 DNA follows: TGTGCCAGCAGGCGTGATCAAGAGACCCAGTACTTC.